This entry features one T cell receptor (beta chain) sequence. The data originate from a study of technical replicates of blood from several donors. The CDR3 loop spans 15 amino acids. Germline CDR1 reads MNHEY; CDR2 reads SVGAGI. V lost 6 bases, J lost 2 bases, and 14 bases lay in between. Libraries were prepared by immunoSEQ multiplex PCR; TCRdb keeps only in-frame clonotypes and omits some of them. The top ten clones hold approximately 3.5% of a sample with about 81,000 clones, roughly four fifths of them seen once. This TCR derives from a human donor in good health. Some clones in this sample may be carry-over from other donors' samples. Sequenced material: PBMCs. The chain employs TRBV6-5 and TRBJ1-5, with D possibly TRBD1 on 5 matching bases. The CDR3 DNA follows: TGTGCCAGCAGCCCTTTCGGGGGGGGCAATCAGCCCCAGCATTTT. It codes for CASSPFGGGNQPQHF.